The clone carrying this TCR beta chain was seen just once. In the study's own analysis: Reference gene primer amplification gave estimated nucleated cell counts. The protocol was immunoSEQ multiplex PCR, while the TCRdb copy is restricted to in-frame clones and leaves out a portion. The V and J calls and clone size are taken from that table; D and trimming were inferred from the DNA. The table records over 150,000 clones, approximately 85% of them present only once. This sample stems from a study of blood T cell repertoires in COVID-19. For the study at large: Sites across the United States, Italy and Spain contributed samples from acute and convalescent COVID-19. PBMCs, B-cell-depleted T cells, or T cells provided the cDNA or gDNA that made up the material.

This CDR3 has 16 residues. The V end lost 0 bases, the J end lost 3 bases, and 14 bases lay between the germline ends. Germline V gene lookup returns CDR1 LGHNA and CDR2 YSLEER. The V call is TRBV4-3, the J call TRBJ2-5; D perhaps matches TRBD2 (6 bases). The sequence was obtained from a man in his forties or fifties who had recovered from COVID-19. Specimen: PBMCs or T cells enriched from blood (not recorded which). The chain's CDR3 is CASSQDRLVDKETQYF. CDR3 DNA: TGCGCCAGCAGCCAAGACCGACTAGTCGATAAAGAGACCCAGTACTTC.